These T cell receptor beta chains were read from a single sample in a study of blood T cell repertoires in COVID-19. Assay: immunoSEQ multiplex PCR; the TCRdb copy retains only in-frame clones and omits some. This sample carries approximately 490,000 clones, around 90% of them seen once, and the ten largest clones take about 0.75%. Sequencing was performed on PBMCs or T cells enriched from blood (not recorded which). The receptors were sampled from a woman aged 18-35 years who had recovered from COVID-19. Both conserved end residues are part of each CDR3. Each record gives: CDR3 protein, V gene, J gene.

CASGGGPREKQYF	TRBV6-5	TRBJ2-7
CASSIDRSAGTEAFF	TRBV19	TRBJ1-1
CASSIPRAEWYGYTF	TRBV19	TRBJ1-2
CASAIKGVVETQYF	TRBV2	TRBJ2-5
CASSAGVNTEAFF	TRBV5-4	TRBJ1-1
CASSQQAGTELSNQPQHF	TRBV4-2	TRBJ1-5
CASRGSSGDGGEQFF	TRBV9	TRBJ2-1
CASSLIRGENQPQHF	TRBV28	TRBJ1-5
CSVDELAGGQQYF	TRBV29-1	TRBJ2-7
CAIWTQLGTGELFF	TRBV10-3	TRBJ2-2
CSASIREAGLTDTQYF	TRBV20-1	TRBJ2-3
CASSPGGVGNEQFF	TRBV5-6	TRBJ2-1
CASSVVVAGGGVQYF	TRBV9	TRBJ2-3
CASSPGISPDTQYF	TRBV7-2	TRBJ2-3
CATTRAPNNSPLHF	TRBV6-5	TRBJ1-6
CASSQVRGSRTGELFF	TRBV3-1/TRBV3-2	TRBJ2-2
CASSLDRVDTEAFF	TRBV11-2	TRBJ1-1
CASGVGQGSYGYTF	TRBV7-9	TRBJ1-2
CASSYSMGGNTEAFF	TRBV6-5	TRBJ1-1
CASSETVWGYTF	TRBV6-1	TRBJ1-2
CASSQDGASYEQYF	TRBV4-2	TRBJ2-7
CASRPGQGDGYTF	TRBV2	TRBJ1-2
CASRPTGSVGEKLFF	TRBV6-5	TRBJ1-4
CARSQGNTEAFF	TRBV23-1	TRBJ1-1
CASSIEGGAEAFF	TRBV19	TRBJ1-1
CASSEKTTPWAQHF	TRBV10-2	TRBJ1-5
CASSFNDWLTYEQYF	TRBV7-8	TRBJ2-7
CSSSGGSGTEAFF	TRBV29-1	TRBJ1-1
CAWSDRGYREETQYF	TRBV30	TRBJ2-5
CSVAGIQYGYTF	TRBV29-1	TRBJ1-2
CASATGWGEQFF	TRBV25-1	TRBJ2-1